This T cell receptor beta chain derives from a study of blood T cell repertoires in COVID-19. Study-wide context: The study drew acute and convalescent COVID-19 samples from the United States, Italy and Spain. From T cells, B-cell-depleted T cells, or PBMCs came the material, which was cDNA or gDNA.

The CDR3 runs 13 residues. V gave up 5 bases and J gave up 3 bases, with 10 bases separating them. Per the authors' pipeline: Cell counts per sample came from amplifying reference gene primers. Measured with immunoSEQ multiplex PCR; TCRdb has only the in-frame clones, and not every one. The V and J calls and the clone size are those of that table, but D and trimming were determined from the DNA. Of fewer than 250,000 clones detected, about 85% appear once; the ten largest clones hold about 0.93%. Input material: peripheral blood. The J gene is TRBJ1-2, the V gene TRBV12-3 or TRBV12-4; D is uncertain. The TCR sequence derives from a man between 40 and 49 years old with acute or convalescent COVID-19. This CDR3 reads CASSPGSDYGYTF. The CDR3 bases are TGTGCCAGCAGTCCGGGGTCCGACTATGGCTACACCTTC.